The 14 T cell receptor beta chains below all came from one sample that was sequenced in a study of identical twins. Each CDR3 protein gets one entry after TCRdb re-called the 5' RACE reads with MiXCR. This table holds 750,000 to 950,000 distinct CDR3 sequences, more than 9% found once. The data were also submitted as part of a second study, on yellow fever vaccine responses in identical twins.

Input material: PBMCs. These receptors came from a woman between 18 and 30 years old in good health.

The chain is built from TRBV6-5 and TRBJ2-1; 9 positions match TRBD2. This CDR3 spans 15 amino acids. V trimming: 1 base; J trimming: 8 bases; junction bases outside the gene matches: 6. Germline-derived CDR1 and CDR2 are MNHEY and SVGAGI. The CDR3 sequence: CASSYYGSGSYEQFF. The CDR3 DNA reads as TGTGCCAGCAGTTACTATGGTAGCGGGAGCTATGAGCAGTTCTTC.

This rearrangement joins TRBV2 to TRBJ2-7; TRBD2 might be the D (7 bases). CDR1 and CDR2 from the germline V gene are SNHLY and FYNNEI. The V gene lost 2 bases and the J gene lost 0 bases, with 14 bases spanning the gap. The CDR3 is made up of 16 amino acids. The CDR3, as DNA: TGTGCCAGCAGTGAAAACCGGGCGGGGGCCTCCTACGAGCAGTACGTC. It specifies CASSENRAGASYEQYV.

This clonotype occurred a few times. The J gene is TRBJ2-7, the V gene TRBV3-1; D gene unclear. The germline CDR1 and CDR2 sequences are LGHDT and YNNKEL (reference sequence). V gave up 1 base and J gave up 6 bases, with 10 bases separating them. There are 13 residues in the CDR3. For the CDR3, the DNA is TGTGCCAGCAGCCAAGGGATGGAGCTCGAGCAGTACTTC. The encoded protein is CASSQGMELEQYF.

The CDR3 is CASRTKRHSGYEQYV. Written as DNA, the CDR3 is TGTGCCAGCAGGACTAAAAGACACAGCGGCTACGAGCAGTACGTC. This chain joins TRBV6-2 or TRBV6-3 and TRBJ2-7, with D possibly TRBD2 on 5 matching bases. The CDR3 extends over 15 amino acids. V was cut by 6 bases and J by 3 bases, with 18 bases left in between. Per germline, CDR1 MNHEY and CDR2 SVGEGT.

This clonotype was detected many times. Here the CDR3 reads CASSVEGLAGGNEQFF. CDR3 coding DNA: TGTGCCAGCAGCGTAGAAGGTCTAGCGGGGGGGAATGAGCAGTTCTTC. The chain combines TRBV9 with TRBJ2-1; 12 bases line up with TRBD2. The CDR3 loop spans 16 amino acids. Germline trimming cut 0 bases from V and 7 bases from J; bases unmatched to any gene: 5. The germline CDR1 and CDR2 sequences are SGDLS and YYNGEE.

The chain recombines TRBV11-1 with TRBJ2-7, with D possibly matching TRBD1 (5 bases). This CDR3 is 12 amino acids long. In germline, CDR1 is SGHAT, CDR2 FQDESV (reference sequence). Trimming removed 7 bases at V and 3 bases at J, with 10 bases between. CDR3 protein: CASTSDSYEQYF. The CDR3 coding sequence is TGTGCCAGCACCAGCGACAGCTACGAGCAGTACTTC.

The rearrangement joins TRBV7-2 to TRBJ2-3, with a weak D call TRBD2 (6 bases). Germline V gene sequence: CDR1 SGHTA, CDR2 FQGNSA. The CDR3 spans 16 residues. The germline V and J ends were trimmed by 5 bases and 2 bases, with 17 bases remaining between them. The CDR3 region has the DNA TGTGCCAGCAGCCCACAAGGGGACTCCGCCACAGATACGCAGTATTTT. Protein product: CASSPQGDSATDTQYF.

This clonotype appeared a few times. This chain connects TRBV15 to TRBJ1-2; 9 bases are shared with TRBD1. J was trimmed by 4 bases and V by 2 bases; bases with no gene match: 17. From germline, CDR1 is LNHNV and CDR2 YYDKDF (reference sequence). This CDR3 comprises 19 residues. The CDR3: CATSRPPGQGRGSLYGYTF. As DNA, the CDR3 is TGTGCCACCAGCAGACCCCCGGGACAGGGCAGGGGCTCTCTCTATGGCTACACCTTC.

The rearrangement uses TRBV6-1 and TRBJ1-6; no firm D call. V dropped 1 base and J dropped 8 bases, with 6 bases sitting between them. The CDR3 spans 13 residues. Germline CDR1 reads MNHNS; CDR2 reads SASEGT. CDR3 loop: CASSEDGHSPLHF. Here the CDR3 DNA reads TGTGCCAGCAGTGAAGATGGTCATTCACCCCTCCACTTT.

This clonotype has just a few counts. The chain employs TRBV14 and TRBJ2-7; tentative D call: TRBD2 (5 bases). The length of the CDR3 is 16 residues. Between the trimmed V and J ends, which lost 0 bases and 2 bases, there was a span of 14 bases. CDR1 SGHDN and CDR2 FVKESK come from the germline V gene. The CDR3 nucleotides are TGTGCCAGCAGCCAAGACCCAGACCGGGGAACCTACGAGCAGTACTTC. It translates to CASSQDPDRGTYEQYF.

This clonotype was detected a few times. The CDR3 DNA follows: TGCGCCAGCAGCCCCAGTCCCGGCGGTGAGCAGTTCTTC. Protein product: CASSPSPGGEQFF. This chain joins TRBV5-1 and TRBJ2-1; D unclear. This CDR3 comprises 13 residues. Trimming took 4 bases from V and 9 from J, leaving 14 bases between them. Germline V gene data show CDR1 as SGHRS and CDR2 as YFSETQ.

The chain has TRBV12-3 or TRBV12-4 and TRBJ2-1; 8 bases agree with TRBD1. With V trimmed by 6 bases and J by 0 bases, 7 bases remained unmatched. The CDR3 spans 16 residues. CDR3: CASSKGQASSYNEQFF. The CDR3 DNA reads TGTGCCAGCAGCAAGGGACAGGCTAGCTCCTACAATGAGCAGTTCTTC.

V is TRBV11-2 and J is TRBJ2-5; 7 nucleotides agree with TRBD1. V shed 5 bases and J 4 bases; nucleotides not matched to a gene: 13. Germline lookup yields CDR1 SGHAT and CDR2 FQNNGV. The CDR3 runs 16 residues. CDR3 sequence reads: CASSPGGPDRSETQYF. The CDR3 nucleotides read TGTGCCAGCAGCCCAGGGGGACCCGATAGGTCAGAGACCCAGTACTTC.

This clonotype turned up a few times. The chain couples TRBV7-9 to TRBJ2-3; 9 bases align to TRBD2. Germline-derived CDR1 and CDR2 are SEHNR and FQNEAQ (reference sequence). The ends lost 5 bases at V and 0 bases at J; junction bases unmatched: 6. The CDR3 sequence is 16 residues long. Here the CDR3 reads CASSATGTSSTDTQYF. The CDR3 DNA is TGTGCCAGCAGCGCTACCGGGACTAGCAGCACAGATACGCAGTATTTT.